What follows describes a single T cell receptor beta chain. Its antigen is not known. This entry comes from a study of T-cell reconstitution after alpha-beta-depleted transplantation in children. Broader study findings: T-cell counts and diversity at one year following transplant were attributed mainly to newly produced T cells. Expanded graft clones, several hundred of them, were reportedly the source of alpha-beta T cells about two months after transplant. The high TCRbeta diversity at day 60 in some patients came from surviving recipient T cells and thymic progenitors.

V was cut by 8 bases and J by 0 bases, with 19 bases left in between. Germline V gives CDR1 MDHEN, CDR2 SYDVKM. This CDR3 region has 17 residues. A library of TCRbeta sequences, prepared with unique molecular identifiers, was generated. MiXCR, run by TCRdb on the PCR reads, gives a single entry per CDR3 protein. Here the sample spans about 250,000 distinct CDR3 sequences, around 25% being singletons. Specimen: PBMCs, mostly from graft donor cells, collected 360 days after TCRalphabeta/CD19-depleted stem cell transplant. J is TRBJ1-4 and V is TRBV28, with D unclear. The receptor was derived from a female patient between 2 and 10 years old who had a stem cell transplant for congenital amegakaryocytic thrombocytopenia, so the T cells may come from the graft donor. The CDR3 DNA follows: TGTGCCAGCTCCTTGGGAGGGTTTGAAGCAACTAATGAAAAACTGTTTTTT. This codes for CASSLGGFEATNEKLFF.